This is a list of T cell receptor beta chains from one sample in a study of blood T cell repertoires in COVID-19. TCRdb's copy holds only in-frame clones and misses some; the assay was immunoSEQ multiplex PCR. The top ten clones hold 3.5% to 4.5% of a sample with some 300,000 clones, about nine tenths of them seen once. Sequenced material: PBMCs or T cells enriched from blood (not recorded which). These receptors all come from a man aged 25-45 years who had recovered from COVID-19. CDR3s include the opening cysteine and the closing phenylalanine or tryptophan. The order of the fields is J gene, clone size, V gene, D gene, CDR3 protein, CDR3 DNA. The D gene is left open where the match is weak. Clone size appears in some rows only: once, few, many, or a class for an expanded clone.

TRBJ1-2 | . | TRBV6-5 | TRBD1 | CASSYQTGRGGYTF | TGTGCCAGCAGTTACCAGACAGGGCGGGGTGGCTACACCTTC
TRBJ2-1 | . | TRBV3-1/TRBV3-2 | TRBD2 | CASSLASSGRVSGEQFF | TGTGCCAGCAGCCTTGCCTCTAGCGGGAGGGTTTCGGGTGAGCAGTTCTTC
TRBJ1-3 | . | TRBV6-5 | TRBD1 | CAVDRERTGNTIYF | TGTGCCGTGGACAGGGAACGAACTGGAAACACCATATATTTT
TRBJ2-1 | . | TRBV29-1 | TRBD2 | CSTPGGRGGSEQFF | TGCAGCACACCCGGAGGGCGGGGGGGCAGTGAGCAGTTCTTC
TRBJ1-1 | . | TRBV7-6 | . | CASSLQENTEAFF | TGTGCCAGCAGCTTACAGGAGAACACTGAAGCTTTCTTT
TRBJ1-3 | . | TRBV10-2 | TRBD1 | CASPRGGWSGNTIYF | TGCGCCAGCCCCCGAGGGGGCTGGTCTGGAAACACCATATATTTT
TRBJ2-5 | once | TRBV30 | . | CAVQGFRETQYF | TGTGCCGTTCAGGGGTTTCGGGAGACCCAGTACTTC
TRBJ1-1 | . | TRBV5-1 | TRBD1 | CASSLAGTGGTEAFF | TGCGCCAGCAGCTTGGCCGGGACAGGGGGAACTGAAGCTTTCTTT
TRBJ2-7 | . | TRBV19 | TRBD1 | CASSLTRQGDEQYF | TGTGCCAGTAGTCTGACCAGACAGGGAGACGAGCAGTACTTC
TRBJ2-7 | . | TRBV5-5 | TRBD1 | CASRVGTGNEQYF | TGTGCCAGCAGGGTGGGGACAGGGAACGAGCAGTACTTC
TRBJ2-5 | . | TRBV10-1 | . | CASSEAPMQETQYF | TGCGCCAGCAGTGAGGCACCTATGCAAGAGACCCAGTACTTC
TRBJ1-2 | . | TRBV18 | TRBD1 | CASSPGTGGAYGYTF | TGTGCCAGCTCACCCGGGACAGGGGGCGCCTATGGCTACACCTTC
TRBJ2-4 | . | TRBV5-1 | TRBD2 | CASSLAGGENIQYF | TGCGCCAGCAGCTTAGCGGGGGGCGAAAACATTCAGTACTTC